This is a list of T cell receptor beta chains from one sample in a study of PD-1 blockade in classical Hodgkin lymphoma. The protocol was immunoSEQ multiplex PCR, while the TCRdb copy is restricted to in-frame clones and leaves out a portion. The sample shows about 93,000 clones, around 78% of them seen only once. The specimen comprised peripheral blood mononuclear cells (PBMCs), sampled before the fourth cycle of nivolumab. The receptors shown here come from a human donor with classical Hodgkin lymphoma. CDR3s include the opening cysteine and the closing phenylalanine or tryptophan. D genes are given only for firm matches. Part of the rows lack a size; the others show once, few, many or a class for expanded clones.

>.|.|TRBJ2-7|TRBV11-3
TGTGCCAGCAGCGACTCTGGGGAGGACGAGCAGTACTTC
CASSDSGEDEQYF
>.|.|TRBJ2-2|TRBV30
TGTGCCTGGAGTGTCAGCCGTACCGGGGAGCTGTTTTTT
CAWSVSRTGELFF
>.|.|TRBJ2-5|TRBV5-4
TGTGCCAGCAGCTCTACGTCGGAGTCGAATTCGGAGACCCAGTACTTC
CASSSTSESNSETQYF
>.|.|TRBJ1-3|TRBV7-2
TGTGCCAGCAGCTCGACCGGAAACTCTGGAAACACCATATACTTT
CASSSTGNSGNTIYF
>.|.|TRBJ1-2|TRBV27
TGTGCCAGCAGTTTATCGCACAGGATCCCCCATAACTATGGCTACACCTTC
CASSLSHRIPHNYGYTF
>TRBD1|.|TRBJ2-3|TRBV19
TGTGCCAGTAGTATAGATACGGGACAGGGAGGAGATGCAGATACGCAGTATTTT
CASSIDTGQGGDADTQYF
>TRBD1|.|TRBJ2-1|TRBV7-7
TGTGCTAGCAGCCTAGGACAGGGGGCACACAATGAGCAGTTCTTC
CASSLGQGAHNEQFF
>.|.|TRBJ1-5|TRBV19
TGTGCCAGTAGTATACGCAATCAGCCCCAGCATTTT
CASSIRNQPQHF
>.|.|TRBJ1-2|TRBV5-4
TGTGCCAGCAGCCCGTCAATGGCGTATGGCTACACCTTC
CASSPSMAYGYTF
>TRBD2|once|TRBJ2-3|TRBV6-1
TGTGCCAGCAGTGACCGGGGGAGGGGCACAGATACGCAGTATTTT
CASSDRGRGTDTQYF
>TRBD1|.|TRBJ1-6|TRBV10-3
TGTGCCATCAAACCGACAGGGGGTCATTCACCCCTCCACTTT
CAIKPTGGHSPLHF